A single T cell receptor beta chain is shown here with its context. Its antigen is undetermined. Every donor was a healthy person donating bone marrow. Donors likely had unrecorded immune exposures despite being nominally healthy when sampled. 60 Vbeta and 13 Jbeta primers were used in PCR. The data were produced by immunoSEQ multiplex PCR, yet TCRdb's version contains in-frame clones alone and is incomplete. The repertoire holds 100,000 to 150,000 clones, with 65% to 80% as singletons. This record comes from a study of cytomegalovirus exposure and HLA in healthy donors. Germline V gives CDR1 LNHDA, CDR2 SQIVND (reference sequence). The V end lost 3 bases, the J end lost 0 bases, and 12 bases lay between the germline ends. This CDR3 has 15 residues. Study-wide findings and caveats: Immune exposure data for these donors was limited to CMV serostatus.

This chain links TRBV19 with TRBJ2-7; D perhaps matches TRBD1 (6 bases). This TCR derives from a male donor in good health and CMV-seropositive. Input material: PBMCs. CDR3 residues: CASSMGTGHSYEQYF. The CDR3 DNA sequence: TGTGCCAGTAGTATGGGAACAGGGCACTCCTACGAGCAGTACTTC.